What follows are 20 T cell receptor beta chains derived from one specimen sequenced in a study of cytomegalovirus exposure and HLA in healthy donors. The PCR ran on 60 Vbeta and 13 Jbeta primers. The assay was immunoSEQ multiplex PCR, and TCRdb's table has in-frame clones only and misses some. The data show 150,000 or so clones, 70% to 80% seen once. The sequencing input was PBMCs. These receptors were obtained from a woman in her thirties or forties in good health and CMV-seronegative.

V usage is TRBV5-1 and J usage is TRBJ1-1; D gene unclear. Germline V gives CDR1 SGHRS, CDR2 YFSETQ. The V gene lost 4 bases and the J gene lost 2 bases, with 9 bases spanning the gap. This CDR3 contains 13 residues. CDR3 sequence reads: CASSQKRNTEAFF. The CDR3 coding sequence is TGCGCCAGCAGCCAGAAACGTAACACTGAAGCTTTCTTT.

CDR3 protein: CASSDRGATEAFF. CDR3 nucleotide sequence: TGTGCCAGCTCCGACAGGGGGGCCACTGAAGCTTTCTTT. The chain carries TRBV27 and TRBJ1-1; the match to TRBD1 covers 9 bases. The CDR3 length is 13 residues. V trimming: 8 bases; J trimming: 4 bases; junction bases outside the gene matches: 5. Germline V lookup: CDR1 MNHEY, CDR2 SMNVEV (reference sequence).

The chain employs TRBV5-1 and TRBJ1-3; D call uncertain. CDR3 size: 15 residues. Germline assignment: CDR1 SGHRS and CDR2 YFSETQ. The V and J ends lost 4 bases and 3 bases respectively, with 14 bases between them. CDR3 sequence (DNA): TGCGCCAGCAGCCGTGAGAGAAGCTTTGGAAACACCATATATTTT. It yields the protein CASSRERSFGNTIYF.

In this sample, this clone turned up a few times. The V call is TRBV6-4, the J call TRBJ1-5; tentative D call: TRBD1 (5 bases). V was clipped by 4 bases and J by 7 bases, with 11 bases between them. The CDR3 spans 13 residues. Germline CDR1 and CDR2: MRHNA and SNTAGT. The CDR3 nucleotides are TGTGCCAGCAGTGCAGACAGTTTCCAGCCCCAGCATTTT. Translated, it gives CASSADSFQPQHF.

This chain uses TRBV29-1 with TRBJ1-2; D is possibly TRBD1 (5 bases). Trimming pared 8 bases from V and 7 bases from J, leaving 26 bases between. In germline, CDR1 is SQVTM, CDR2 ANQGSEA. This CDR3 region has 15 residues. The CDR3 reads CSTMGGVGRVGGYTF. The CDR3 nucleotides are TGCAGCACGATGGGGGGTGTGGGCAGGGTGGGTGGCTACACCTTC.

V usage is TRBV5-6 and J usage is TRBJ2-3, with 7 bases identical to TRBD2. V gave up 0 bases and J gave up 4 bases; unmatched junction bases: 5. Germline lookup yields CDR1 SGHDT and CDR2 YYEEEE. The CDR3 sequence is 15 residues long. The CDR3 DNA sequence: TGTGCCAGCAGCTTGGGCTTGACTAGCCCAGATACGCAGTATTTT. Translating gives CASSLGLTSPDTQYF.

The V and J genes are TRBV27 and TRBJ2-7; D uncertain. Trimming cost V 7 bases and J 6 bases, with 19 bases left between them. The length of the CDR3 is 14 residues. Looked up from germline, CDR1 is MNHEY and CDR2 is SMNVEV (reference sequence). In DNA form, the CDR3 reads TGTGCCAGCATTGCGGCACACCCGTTAGGCGAGCAGTACTTC. Translating it yields CASIAAHPLGEQYF.

This chain links TRBV30 with TRBJ2-1; D remains ambiguous. V lost 4 bases, J lost 0 bases, and 13 bases lay in between. The germline gives CDR1 GTSNPN, CDR2 SVGIG (reference sequence). There are 15 residues in the CDR3. The chain's CDR3 is CAWTFGADSYNEQFF. CDR3 DNA: TGTGCCTGGACTTTCGGTGCGGACTCCTACAATGAGCAGTTCTTC.

The chain has TRBV5-8 and TRBJ1-6; 9 nucleotides line up with TRBD1. The V gene's germline CDR1 is SGHTS and CDR2 YDEGEE. V shed 4 bases and J 9 bases; nucleotides not matched to a gene: 8. This CDR3 has 15 residues. The CDR3 region is CASSPGTGLGSPLHF. CDR3 coding DNA: TGTGCCAGCAGCCCTGGGACAGGGTTAGGTTCACCCCTCCACTTT.

This CDR3 reads CASSFGQLNYGYTF. The CDR3 DNA is TGTGCCAGCAGCTTCGGACAGCTTAACTATGGCTACACCTTC. V is TRBV5-6 and J is TRBJ1-2, with D possibly being TRBD1 (6 bases). Deletions cut 2 bases from V and 1 base from J, with 9 bases between. Germline CDR1 SGHDT, CDR2 YYEEEE. The CDR3 is made up of 14 amino acids.

The V call is TRBV5-8, the J call TRBJ1-2; tentatively, D is TRBD1 (6 bases). Per germline, CDR1 SGHTS and CDR2 YDEGEE. CDR3 length: 15 amino acids. The V end lost 4 bases, the J end lost 4 bases, and 17 bases lay between the germline ends. Written as DNA, the CDR3 is TGTGCCAGCAGCCAGGAGATGACAGGCCTCTATGGCTACACCTTC. It yields the protein CASSQEMTGLYGYTF.

The rearrangement joins TRBV19 to TRBJ2-1; D call uncertain. V lost 3 bases and J 5 bases, leaving 20 bases between the germline ends. CDR3 length equals 17 residues. CDR1 and CDR2 from the germline V gene are LNHDA and SQIVND (reference sequence). The CDR3, as DNA: TGTGCCAGTAGTATTGGGCCGTTTCAGGAATGGAACAATGAGCAGTTCTTC. It codes for CASSIGPFQEWNNEQFF.

The count of this clone is one. The chain combines TRBV6-5 with TRBJ2-7, with D possibly TRBD1 on 6 matching bases. Trimming took 0 bases from V and 3 from J, leaving 15 bases between them. Germline V gene sequence: CDR1 MNHEY, CDR2 SVGAGI. This CDR3 has 16 residues. The CDR3 spells CASSYSPRGQVYEQYF. As DNA, the CDR3 is TGTGCCAGCAGTTACTCGCCCAGGGGCCAAGTCTACGAGCAGTACTTC.

The chain carries TRBV4-1 and TRBJ2-3, with TRBD2 matching over 11 bases. Germline values: CDR1 MGHRA, CDR2 YSYEKL. This CDR3 has 19 residues. Trimming at V came to 0 bases and at J to 1 base, leaving 9 bases not matched to a gene. The CDR3 loop is CASSQDPSGGQPGTDTQYF. CDR3 nucleotide sequence: TGCGCCAGCAGCCAAGATCCTAGCGGGGGGCAACCTGGCACAGATACGCAGTATTTT.

The rearrangement uses TRBV4-1 and TRBJ2-1; a possible D gene is TRBD2 (6 bases). V was clipped by 4 bases and J by 7 bases, with 23 bases between them. Looked up from germline, CDR1 is MGHRA and CDR2 is YSYEKL. The CDR3 runs to 17 residues. This CDR3 is CASSRSLLRTTGNEQFF. The CDR3 DNA follows: TGCGCCAGCAGCCGAAGCCTCTTGCGGACTACCGGGAATGAGCAGTTCTTC.

As to this clone: Additional DNA sequences in this sample encode the identical CDR3. J is TRBJ2-6 and V is TRBV7-9; no definite D call. The CDR3 has 13 residues. Germline CDR1 SEHNR, CDR2 FQNEAQ (reference sequence). V shed 4 bases and J shed 4 bases, with 5 bases lying between them. The DNA for the CDR3 is TGTGCCAGCAGCTCGTCCGGGGCCAACGTCCTGACTTTC. Its translation: CASSSSGANVLTF.

The rearrangement links TRBV9 to TRBJ2-3; maybe TRBD2 (5 bases). Trimming removed 0 bases from V and 4 bases from J, with 15 bases in between. This CDR3 comprises 16 residues. CDR1 is SGDLS, CDR2 YYNGEE, per germline. The CDR3 reads CASSVETTRRADTQYF. Written as DNA, the CDR3 is TGTGCCAGCAGCGTAGAGACTACTCGAAGGGCAGATACGCAGTATTTT.

The chain joins TRBV5-1 to TRBJ1-2; TRBD1 matches at 8 bases. Germline V gene sequence: CDR1 SGHRS, CDR2 YFSETQ. The CDR3 is 17 amino acids. Losses at the gene ends were 2 bases for V and 2 bases for J; bases not matched to a gene: 11. The CDR3 DNA sequence: TGCGCCAGCAGCTTATCTGGGACAGGTCGGGGAAACTATGGCTACACCTTC. This sequence encodes CASSLSGTGRGNYGYTF.

In its sample, this clone was seen once. This chain uses TRBV28 with TRBJ2-2; D not resolved. Germline CDR1 is MDHEN and CDR2 is SYDVKM. Trimming stripped 2 bases from V and 3 bases from J, with 7 bases between. This CDR3 has 14 residues. The CDR3 spells CASSLIQDTGELFF. The DNA for the CDR3 is TGTGCCAGCAGTTTAATCCAGGACACCGGGGAGCTGTTTTTT. The full variable domain, with the rest looked up from reference TRBV28 and TRBJ2-2, is DVKVTQSSRYLVKRTGEKVFLECVQDMDHENMFWYRQDPGLGLRLIYFSYDVKMKEKGDIPEGYSVSREKKERFSLILESASTNQTSMYLCASSLIQDTGELFFGEGSRLTVL.

J is TRBJ1-1 and V is TRBV29-1, with D tentatively TRBD1 (6 bases). The germline gives CDR1 SQVTM, CDR2 ANQGSEA. Trimming left V 7 bases short and J 7 bases short, with 19 bases between. The CDR3 has 13 amino acids. The chain's CDR3 is CSAFPGTRNEAFF. The CDR3 DNA sequence: TGCAGCGCCTTTCCCGGGACAAGGAATGAAGCTTTCTTT.